A single sample is the source of the 24 T cell receptor beta chains below, sequenced in a study of human T cells and chemical hapten exposure. Stated time point: patch test 2, 6 weeks after DPC sensitization. Indicated treatment: therapeutic diphenylcyclopropenone sensitization with weekly scalp DPC. TCRdb re-called the RACE reads with MiXCR, one entry per CDR3 protein. The sample yields more than 75,000 distinct CDR3 sequences, 9.3% seen once. The source material was whole blood, sampled in connection with sensitization to the hapten diphenylcyclopropenone (DPC). These receptors were obtained from a woman aged 40 to 50 with alopecia areata. Some clones in this sample may be carry-over from other donors' samples.

The CDR3 spells CASSRGTVGTYEQYF. The CDR3 DNA reads as TGTGCCAGCAGCCGCGGGACAGTGGGGACCTACGAGCAGTACTTC. V usage is TRBV27 and J usage is TRBJ2-7; perhaps TRBD1 as D (7 bases). Trimming pared 6 bases from V and 2 bases from J, leaving 17 bases between. Germline values: CDR1 MNHEY, CDR2 SMNVEV (reference sequence). The CDR3 runs to 15 residues.

This clonotype occurred many times. This chain uses TRBV7-2 with TRBJ2-7; possibly TRBD2 for D (5 bases). The CDR3 runs 15 residues. CDR1 SGHTA and CDR2 FQGNSA come from the germline V gene. Trimming took off 5 bases at V and 3 bases at J, with 17 bases between the two ends. The CDR3 spells CASSVMTGKGYEQYF. In DNA, the CDR3 is TGTGCCAGCAGCGTAATGACCGGGAAGGGCTACGAGCAGTACTTC.

The chain links TRBV6-5 to TRBJ1-2; 7 bases line up with TRBD1. The V gene end was trimmed by 7 bases and the J gene end by 1 base; junction bases not matched to a gene: 3. CDR3 length equals 13 residues. Looked up from germline, CDR1 is MNHEY and CDR2 is SVGAGI. The CDR3 reads CASTRDSNYGYTF. In DNA form, the CDR3 reads TGTGCCAGCACCAGGGACAGTAACTATGGCTACACCTTC.

The gene calls are TRBV28 and TRBJ1-1; 8 bases fit TRBD1. This CDR3 has 12 residues. Germline CDR1 MDHEN, CDR2 SYDVKM. Trimming at V came to 6 bases and at J to 11 bases, leaving 8 bases not matched to a gene. The CDR3 coding sequence is TGTGCCAGCAGCGGGGTCAGGGGGCCCGCTTTCTTT. It translates to CASSGVRGPAFF.

On this clonotype itself: A much larger clonotype is one base distant, so this may be a read error. The chain carries TRBV7-9 and TRBJ1-1, with a possible D match to TRBD1 (5 bases). CDR1 and CDR2 (germline): SEHNR, FQNEAQ (reference sequence). This CDR3 comprises 12 residues. This CDR3 is CVSSRGGTEAFF. In DNA form, the CDR3 reads TGTGTCAGCAGCCGTGGGGGCACTGAAGCTTTCTTT.

This clonotype was counted ten times or more. The gene calls are TRBV4-3 and TRBJ2-7; 12 nucleotides agree with TRBD2. The CDR3 loop spans 18 amino acids. The germline CDR1 and CDR2 sequences are LGHNA and YSLEER. J was trimmed by 3 bases and V by 0 bases; bases with no gene match: 9. The CDR3 DNA follows: TGCGCCAGCAGCCAAGATATAGCTAGCGGGAGGGCGAACTACGAGCAGTACTTC. Translation gives CASSQDIASGRANYEQYF.

The V gene is TRBV15, the J gene TRBJ2-7; D perhaps matches TRBD1 (6 bases). Trimming took 9 bases from V and 3 from J, leaving 15 bases between them. The germline V gene encodes CDR1 LNHNV and CDR2 YYDKDF (reference sequence). The length of the CDR3 is 13 residues. CDR3 region: CATGFDRFYEQYF. In DNA, the CDR3 is TGTGCCACGGGATTTGACAGGTTCTACGAGCAGTACTTC.

The rearrangement links TRBV27 to TRBJ2-1, with 8 positions matching TRBD2. The CDR3 runs to 15 residues. V was pared by 3 bases and J by 6 bases, with 7 bases of the junction left unmatched. Germline V gene sequence: CDR1 MNHEY, CDR2 SMNVEV (reference sequence). The CDR3 bases are TGTGCCAGCAGTTTGACGGGAGGGCCGGGCAATGAGCAGTTCTTC. Translated: CASSLTGGPGNEQFF.

CDR3 in amino acids: CASSPNRDYEQFF. DNA of the CDR3: TGTGCCAGCAGCCCAAACAGGGATTATGAGCAGTTCTTC. This chain joins TRBV11-3 and TRBJ2-1; a possible D gene is TRBD1 (6 bases). CDR1 is SGHNT, CDR2 YENEEA, per germline. This CDR3 is built from 13 residues. Trimming shortened V by 5 bases and J by 8 bases, and 13 bases separated the two germline ends. The variable domain in full, with the rest retrieved from reference TRBV11-3 and TRBJ2-1, is EAGVVQSPRYKIIEKKQPVAFWCNPISGHNTLYWYLQNLGQGPELLIRYENEEAVDDSQLPKDRFSAERLKGVDSTLKIQPAELGDSAVYLCASSPNRDYEQFFGPGTRLTVL.

This clonotype was seen ten or more times. The genes are TRBV29-1 and TRBJ2-2; no definite D call. Germline V lookup: CDR1 SQVTM, CDR2 ANQGSEA. The CDR3 is 12 residues long. Trimming shortened V by 5 bases and J by 1 base, and 5 bases separated the two germline ends. The DNA for the CDR3 is TGCAGCGTTCAGAGGAACACCGGGGAGCTGTTTTTT. Protein product: CSVQRNTGELFF.

This clonotype was found a few times. The chain recombines TRBV20-1 with TRBJ2-3; D possibly corresponds to TRBD2 (6 bases). With 0 bases removed from V and 2 bases from J, the gap between germline ends came to 9 bases. Germline CDR1 and CDR2: DFQATT and SNEGSKA (reference sequence). The CDR3 totals 14 residues. The CDR3 sequence is CSARDAGPTDTQYF. DNA for the CDR3: TGCAGTGCTAGAGATGCGGGACCCACAGATACGCAGTATTTT.

This clonotype appeared a few times. The J gene is TRBJ2-7, the V gene TRBV28; 8 bases map to TRBD2. The J segment lost 4 bases and the V segment lost 6 bases, leaving 5 bases of the junction unmatched. The CDR3 length is 13 residues. Germline V lookup: CDR1 MDHEN, CDR2 SYDVKM. The CDR3, as DNA: TGTGCCAGCAGCCGCGGCGGGGGGTACGAGCAGTACTTC. As protein: CASSRGGGYEQYF.

The chain joins TRBV20-1 to TRBJ2-7, with D tentatively TRBD2 (6 bases). V dropped 6 bases and J dropped 4 bases, with 13 bases sitting between them. The CDR3 has 12 residues. Per germline, CDR1 DFQATT and CDR2 SNEGSKA (reference sequence). The DNA for the CDR3 is TGCAGTGCCCCCCGGGACTCTTACGAGCAGTACTTC. Translation: CSAPRDSYEQYF.

This clonotype was observed many times. V is TRBV28 and J is TRBJ2-4; TRBD1 matches 8 bases. The J segment lost 9 bases and the V segment lost 5 bases, leaving 9 bases of the junction unmatched. Germline CDR1 reads MDHEN; CDR2 reads SYDVKM. The CDR3 has 14 residues. DNA of the CDR3: TGTGCCAGCAGTCCCTTCAGGGGGCTTGGCATTCAGTACTTC. Translated, it gives CASSPFRGLGIQYF.

This clonotype was found many times. The chain carries TRBV12-3 or TRBV12-4 and TRBJ2-6, with D hard to call. This CDR3 is 17 amino acids long. V was cut by 3 bases and J by 0 bases, with 12 bases left in between. In nucleotides, the CDR3 is TGTGCCAGCAGTTTTGATCTAACGGGCTCTGGGGCCAACGTCCTGACTTTC. Amino acid sequence: CASSFDLTGSGANVLTF.

This clonotype appeared many times. The chain is built from TRBV20-1 and TRBJ1-5, with TRBD1 matching 11 bases. The CDR3 spans 15 residues. The germline V gene encodes CDR1 DFQATT and CDR2 SNEGSKA (reference sequence). The junction had 5 bases not matched to a gene; V was cut back by 1 base and J by 6 bases. CDR3 sequence: CSARADRGPGQPQHF. The CDR3 nucleotides read TGCAGTGCTAGAGCGGACAGGGGGCCTGGTCAGCCCCAGCATTTT.

This clonotype has at least ten counts. CDR3 amino acids: CASRIGWGQDYNEQFF. The CDR3, as DNA: TGTGCCAGCAGGATTGGTTGGGGACAGGATTACAATGAGCAGTTCTTC. The chain joins TRBV7-2 to TRBJ2-1; 8 bases are shared with TRBD1. Germline-derived CDR1 and CDR2 are SGHTA and FQGNSA. V shed 6 bases, J shed 4 bases, and the junction held 11 bases outside the gene matches. The CDR3 sequence is 16 residues long.

In its sample, this clonotype was seen a few times. This chain links TRBV7-9 with TRBJ2-7; D may correspond to TRBD1 or TRBD2 (5 bases each). The V end lost 0 bases, the J end lost 0 bases, and 15 bases lay between the germline ends. The CDR3 runs 17 residues. Per the germline V gene, CDR1 is SEHNR and CDR2 is FQNEAQ (reference sequence). The CDR3: CASSLARDGRSSYEQYF. Here the CDR3 DNA reads TGTGCCAGCAGCTTAGCCCGGGACGGACGAAGCTCCTACGAGCAGTACTTC.

This clonotype has a handful of counts. This chain joins TRBV19 and TRBJ2-3; 10 positions match TRBD2. The CDR3 is 16 amino acids. Germline CDR1 is LNHDA and CDR2 is SQIVND (reference sequence). V dropped 5 bases and J dropped 1; count of bases not matched to a gene: 6. The CDR3 reads CASSFGLAGGTDTQYF. The DNA of the CDR3 is TGTGCCAGTAGTTTCGGCCTAGCGGGAGGCACAGATACGCAGTATTTT.

V gene TRBV28 combines with J gene TRBJ2-7, with D hard to call. The CDR3 totals 11 residues. From germline, CDR1 is MDHEN and CDR2 SYDVKM. Trimming pared 7 bases from V and 6 bases from J, leaving 10 bases between. CDR3 in amino acids: CASTAGREQYF. In DNA, the CDR3 is TGTGCCAGCACCGCCGGTCGCGAGCAGTACTTC.

The CDR3 is CASSLVGQGTDTQYF. DNA of the CDR3: TGTGCCAGCAGCTTGGTGGGACAGGGCACAGATACGCAGTATTTT. The rearrangement uses TRBV5-4 and TRBJ2-3, with 8 bases matching TRBD1. The CDR3 length is 15 residues. The V segment lost 0 bases and the J segment 1 base; nucleotides outside the gene matches: 1. Per the germline V gene, CDR1 is SGHNT and CDR2 is YYREEE (reference sequence).

This clonotype was found many times. The V gene is TRBV20-1, the J gene TRBJ2-4; D is possibly TRBD1 (5 bases). Germline CDR1 reads DFQATT; CDR2 reads SNEGSKA (reference sequence). The CDR3 contains 15 residues. Trimming stripped 2 bases from V and 1 base from J, with 12 bases between. The CDR3 sequence: CSARRSRAAKNIQYF. In DNA, the CDR3 is TGCAGTGCTAGAAGGTCCAGGGCCGCCAAAAACATTCAGTACTTC.

V usage is TRBV12-3 or TRBV12-4 and J usage is TRBJ2-3; a possible D gene is TRBD1 (5 bases). The V and J ends lost 8 bases and 4 bases respectively, with 7 bases between them. This CDR3 contains 11 residues. The CDR3 sequence: CASSGPDTQYF. DNA for the CDR3: TGTGCCAGCTCAGGGCCAGATACGCAGTATTTT.

The DNA for the CDR3 is TGCAGCGTTGTAATCGTGAGCAATGAGCAGTTCTTC. This encodes CSVVIVSNEQFF. The V gene is TRBV29-1, the J gene TRBJ2-1; no firm D call. Between the trimmed V and J ends, which lost 4 bases and 6 bases, there was a span of 10 bases. Germline lookup yields CDR1 SQVTM and CDR2 ANQGSEA. The CDR3 is 12 residues long.